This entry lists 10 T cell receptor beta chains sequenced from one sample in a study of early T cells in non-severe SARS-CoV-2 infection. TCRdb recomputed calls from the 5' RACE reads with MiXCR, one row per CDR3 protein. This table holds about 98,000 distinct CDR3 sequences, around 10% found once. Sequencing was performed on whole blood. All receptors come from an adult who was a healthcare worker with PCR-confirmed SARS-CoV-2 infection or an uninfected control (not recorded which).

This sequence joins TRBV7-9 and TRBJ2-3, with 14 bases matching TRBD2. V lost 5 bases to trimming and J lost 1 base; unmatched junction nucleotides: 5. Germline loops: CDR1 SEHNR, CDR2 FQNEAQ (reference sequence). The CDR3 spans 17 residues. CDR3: CASSPGLAGARTDTQYF. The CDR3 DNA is TGTGCCAGCAGCCCGGGACTAGCGGGAGCCCGCACAGATACGCAGTATTTT.

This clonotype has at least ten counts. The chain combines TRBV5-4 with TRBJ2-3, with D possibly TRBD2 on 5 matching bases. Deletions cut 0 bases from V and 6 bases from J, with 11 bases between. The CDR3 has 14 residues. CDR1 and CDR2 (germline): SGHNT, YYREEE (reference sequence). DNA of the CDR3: TGTGCCAGCAGCTTGGAGAGAGGGCGGGATACGCAGTATTTT. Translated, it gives CASSLERGRDTQYF.

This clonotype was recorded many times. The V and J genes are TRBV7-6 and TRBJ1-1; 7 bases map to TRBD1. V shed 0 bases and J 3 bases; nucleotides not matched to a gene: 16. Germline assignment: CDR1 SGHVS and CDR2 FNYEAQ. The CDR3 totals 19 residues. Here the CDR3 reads CASSLADHQTTGEDTEAFF. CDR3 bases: TGTGCCAGCAGCTTAGCGGACCACCAAACCACAGGGGAGGACACTGAAGCTTTCTTT.

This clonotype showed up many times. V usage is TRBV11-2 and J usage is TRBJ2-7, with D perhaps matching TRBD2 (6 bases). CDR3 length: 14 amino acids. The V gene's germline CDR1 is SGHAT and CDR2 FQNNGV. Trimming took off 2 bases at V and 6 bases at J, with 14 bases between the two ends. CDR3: CASSLSEGKGEQYF. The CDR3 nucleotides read TGTGCCAGCAGCTTATCGGAGGGCAAAGGCGAGCAGTACTTC.

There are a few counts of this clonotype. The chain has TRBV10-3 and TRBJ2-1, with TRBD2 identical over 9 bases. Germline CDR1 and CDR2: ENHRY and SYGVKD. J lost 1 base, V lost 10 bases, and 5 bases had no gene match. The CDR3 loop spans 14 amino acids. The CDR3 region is CASGTSQSYNEQFF. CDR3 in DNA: TGTGCCAGCGGGACTAGCCAATCCTACAATGAGCAGTTCTTC.

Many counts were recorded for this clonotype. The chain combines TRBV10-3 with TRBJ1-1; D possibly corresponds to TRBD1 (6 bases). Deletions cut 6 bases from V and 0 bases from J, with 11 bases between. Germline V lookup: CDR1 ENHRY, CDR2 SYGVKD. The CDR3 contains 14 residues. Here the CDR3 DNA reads TGTGCCATCAGGGCTGGACAGATGAACACTGAAGCTTTCTTT. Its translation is CAIRAGQMNTEAFF.

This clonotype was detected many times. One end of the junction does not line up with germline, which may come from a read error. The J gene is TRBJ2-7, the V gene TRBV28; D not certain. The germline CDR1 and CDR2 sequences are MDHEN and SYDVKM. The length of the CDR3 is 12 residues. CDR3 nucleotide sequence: TGTGCCAGCAGTTTACCCCAGGACGGGTTTCTCTTC. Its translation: CASSLPQDGFLF.

Here the CDR3 DNA reads TGTGCCAGCAGACTGGACTTCTCCAATCAGCCCCAGCATTTT. This codes for CASRLDFSNQPQHF. The chain links TRBV2 to TRBJ1-5, with D unclear. Germline-derived CDR1 and CDR2 are SNHLY and FYNNEI. V gave up 6 bases and J gave up 3 bases, with 12 bases separating them. The CDR3 totals 14 residues.

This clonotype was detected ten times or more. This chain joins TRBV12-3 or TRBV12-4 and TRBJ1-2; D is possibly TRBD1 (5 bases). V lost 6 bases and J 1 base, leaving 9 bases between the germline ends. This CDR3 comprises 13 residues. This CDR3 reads CASSSDSNYGYTF. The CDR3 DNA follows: TGTGCCAGCAGCTCCGACAGTAACTATGGCTACACCTTC.

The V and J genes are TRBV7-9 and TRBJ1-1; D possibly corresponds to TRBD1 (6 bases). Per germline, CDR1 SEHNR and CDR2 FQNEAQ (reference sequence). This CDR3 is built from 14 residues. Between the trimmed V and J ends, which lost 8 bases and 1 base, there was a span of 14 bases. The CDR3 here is CASGYGGSNTEAFF. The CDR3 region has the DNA TGTGCCAGCGGCTACGGGGGCTCGAACACTGAAGCTTTCTTT. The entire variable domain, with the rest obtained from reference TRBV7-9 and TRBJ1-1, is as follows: DTGVSQNPRHKITKRGQNVTFRCDPISEHNRLYWYRQTLGQGPEFLTYFQNEAQLEKSRLLSDRFSAERPKGSFSTLEIQRTEQGDSAMYLCASGYGGSNTEAFFGQGTRLTVV.